One and the same sample provided the 13 T cell receptor beta chains below, sequenced in a study of shared clonotypes between healthy human individuals. The protocol was immunoSEQ multiplex PCR, while the TCRdb copy is restricted to in-frame clones and leaves out a portion. The data show about 1.1 million clones, about 72% seen once. Sequenced sample: memory CD4+ T cells from PBMCs. The subset: CD45RA-negative fraction. All receptors come from a man between 18 and 35 years old in good health. Some clones in this sample may be carry-over from other donors' samples.

The genes are TRBV6-6 and TRBJ2-7, with D possibly being TRBD2 (5 bases). This CDR3 has 14 residues. Looked up from germline, CDR1 is MNHNY and CDR2 is SVGAGI (reference sequence). Trimming left V 0 bases short and J 6 bases short, with 12 bases between. In nucleotides, the CDR3 is TGTGCCAGCAGTTACTCGTTAGCCGGGATCGAGCAGTACTTC. Protein: CASSYSLAGIEQYF.

The chain is built from TRBV25-1 and TRBJ2-2; D is perhaps TRBD2 (6 bases). Germline lookup yields CDR1 MGHDK and CDR2 SYGVNS. The V end was cut by 11 bases, the J end by 7 bases, with 20 bases between. This CDR3 comprises 14 residues. The chain's CDR3 is CASLAGYGLGELFF. CDR3 DNA: TGTGCCTCCCTGGCGGGGTATGGCCTCGGGGAGCTGTTTTTT. Drawing the rest from reference TRBV25-1 and TRBJ2-2, the complete variable domain is EADIYQTPRYLVIGTGKKITLECSQTMGHDKMYWYQQDPGMELHLIHYSYGVNSTEKGDLSSESTVSRIRTEHFPLTLESARPSHTSQYLCASLAGYGLGELFFGEGSRLTVL.

This sequence joins TRBV28 and TRBJ2-7; D assignment may be TRBD1 or TRBD2 (5 bases each). This CDR3 is 13 amino acids long. Trimming removed 5 bases at V and 3 bases at J, with 11 bases between. Germline V gives CDR1 MDHEN, CDR2 SYDVKM. The CDR3 coding sequence is TGTGCCAGCAGTCTGGGACCTGTCTACGAGCAGTACTTC. It specifies CASSLGPVYEQYF.

V gene TRBV18 combines with J gene TRBJ2-1; 7 bases line up with TRBD2. The CDR3 is 14 residues long. The V gene's germline CDR1 is KGHSH and CDR2 LQKENI. V lost 3 bases and J lost 4; bases outside the gene matches: 3. CDR3 sequence reads: CASSPQRGYNEQFF. The CDR3 bases are TGTGCCAGCTCACCTCAGCGGGGATACAATGAGCAGTTCTTC.

The chain employs TRBV5-4 and TRBJ2-7; TRBD1 matches 8 bases. The germline V gene has CDR1 SGHNT and CDR2 YYREEE (reference sequence). V shed 5 bases, J shed 4 bases, and the junction held 8 bases outside the gene matches. CDR3 length: 14 amino acids. CDR3 sequence reads: CASSHDRGRYEQYF. CDR3 nucleotide sequence: TGTGCCAGCAGTCACGACAGGGGAAGGTACGAGCAGTACTTC.

The CDR3 nucleotides are TGTGCCAGCAGCTTGGTCTTTCACTCTGGGGCCAACGTCCTGACTTTC. Amino acid sequence: CASSLVFHSGANVLTF. This chain connects TRBV5-6 to TRBJ2-6; D is undetermined. With 0 bases removed from V and 0 bases from J, the gap between germline ends came to 7 bases. Germline V lookup: CDR1 SGHDT, CDR2 YYEEEE. The CDR3 is 16 amino acids.

This chain joins TRBV4-2 and TRBJ1-3, with D hard to call. CDR1 is LGHNA, CDR2 YNFKEQ, per germline. This CDR3 spans 14 amino acids. V was trimmed by 4 bases and J by 0 bases, leaving 7 bases between them. The CDR3 protein is CASSRSSSGNTIYF. The DNA of the CDR3 is TGTGCCAGCAGCCGAAGTAGCTCTGGAAACACCATATATTTT.

The V gene is TRBV2, the J gene TRBJ2-3; 12 bases match TRBD1. The germline V gene encodes CDR1 SNHLY and CDR2 FYNNEI. Trimming at V came to 8 bases and at J to 7 bases, leaving 7 bases not matched to a gene. The length of the CDR3 is 14 residues. This CDR3 is CASAGTGGGNTQYF. As DNA, the CDR3 is TGTGCCAGCGCCGGGACAGGGGGCGGGAATACGCAGTATTTT.

The chain employs TRBV19 and TRBJ2-2; D ambiguous. The CDR3 totals 13 residues. The germline CDR1 and CDR2 sequences are LNHDA and SQIVND (reference sequence). V lost 5 bases to trimming and J lost 7 bases, with 11 bases between them. CDR3 DNA sequence: TGTGCCAGTAGTCGGCAGCGCTACGGGGAGCTGTTTTTT. Its protein is CASSRQRYGELFF.

The rearrangement joins TRBV6-1 to TRBJ1-4, with D uncertain. The ends were cut back, 0 bases at V and 3 bases at J, with 11 bases in the middle. The CDR3 loop spans 16 amino acids. The germline CDR1 and CDR2 sequences are MNHNS and SASEGT. DNA of the CDR3: TGTGCCAGCAGTGAAGCCGTTGAGAGGGCTAATGAAAAACTGTTTTTT. Protein product: CASSEAVERANEKLFF.

This clone was seen just once. V gene TRBV11-2 combines with J gene TRBJ1-2; possibly TRBD1 for D (5 bases). Germline V gives CDR1 SGHAT, CDR2 FQNNGV. This CDR3 spans 12 amino acids. V shed 0 bases and J shed 13 bases, with 12 bases lying between them. The CDR3 DNA sequence: TGTGCCAGCAGCTTAGAGGCCAGGGTCTTCACCTTC. This encodes CASSLEARVFTF.

CDR3 coding DNA: TGCAGTGCTAGGAGTCGGGAGAGTCGGTTCTTC. Amino acids: CSARSRESRFF. This chain joins TRBV20-1 and TRBJ2-1; D possibly corresponds to TRBD2 (6 bases). Germline CDR1 reads DFQATT; CDR2 reads SNEGSKA (reference sequence). The length of the CDR3 is 11 residues. With 3 bases removed from V and 15 bases from J, the gap between germline ends came to 15 bases.

The V and J genes are TRBV6-5 and TRBJ2-2; D not resolved. The CDR3 runs 15 residues. From germline, CDR1 is MNHEY and CDR2 SVGAGI. Trimming removed 2 bases at V and 0 bases at J, with 7 bases between. The CDR3 protein is CASSYRPANTGELFF. CDR3 DNA sequence: TGTGCCAGCAGTTACCGGCCAGCGAACACCGGGGAGCTGTTTTTT.